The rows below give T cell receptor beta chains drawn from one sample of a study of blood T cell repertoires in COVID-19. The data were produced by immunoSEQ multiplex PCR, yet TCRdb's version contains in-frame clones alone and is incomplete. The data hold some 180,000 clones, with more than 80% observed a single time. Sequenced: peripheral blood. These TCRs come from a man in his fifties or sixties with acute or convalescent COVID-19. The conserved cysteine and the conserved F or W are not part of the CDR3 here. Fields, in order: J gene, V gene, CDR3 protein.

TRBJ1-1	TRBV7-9	ASSFGNTEAL
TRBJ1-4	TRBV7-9	ASSLRFRDYEKLF
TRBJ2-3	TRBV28	ASIAGVPDTQY
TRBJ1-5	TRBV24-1	ATSGQPNQPQH
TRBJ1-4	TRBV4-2	ASSQWEDRGEKLF
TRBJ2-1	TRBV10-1	ASSDHKLAANEQF
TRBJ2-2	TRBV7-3	ASSFTSGELF
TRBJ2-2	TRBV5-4	ASSSGLAGPTGELF
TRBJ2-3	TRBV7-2	ASSLGTSGGTDTQY
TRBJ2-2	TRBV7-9	ASTTSGELF
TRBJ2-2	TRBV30	AWRKTRLAGTGELF
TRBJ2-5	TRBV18	ASSPAGLAGETQY
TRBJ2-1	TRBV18	ASSAIGGYNEQF
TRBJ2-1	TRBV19	ASSIVRAFPSNEQF
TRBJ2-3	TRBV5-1	ASSRQTGLDTQY
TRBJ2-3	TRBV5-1	ASSPPPRGGGTDTQY
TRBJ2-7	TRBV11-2	ASSFWTGDEQY
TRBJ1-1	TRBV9	ASSVGSTGGPEAF
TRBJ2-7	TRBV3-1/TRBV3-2	ASSQDSREQY
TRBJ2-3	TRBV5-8	ASSLQLAGGYTDTQY
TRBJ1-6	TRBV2	ASRAAGQTNSPLH
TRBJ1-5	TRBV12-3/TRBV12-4	ASRDSHDQPQH
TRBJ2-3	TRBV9	ASSTAGGTDTQY
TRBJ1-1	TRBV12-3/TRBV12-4	ASSKGVDTEAF
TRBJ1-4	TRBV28	ASSSRQGAGEKLF
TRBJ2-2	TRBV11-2	ASSNFRGPNTGELF
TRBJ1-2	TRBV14	ASSRSSPMAVPDT
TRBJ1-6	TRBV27	ASSLGQVGSPLH
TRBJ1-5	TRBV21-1	ASSKGGDRGNQPQH
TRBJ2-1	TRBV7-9	ASSPKGGLNNEQF
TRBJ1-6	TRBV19	ASSEGAKLISSSPLH
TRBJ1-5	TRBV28	ASRLPPTQPQH
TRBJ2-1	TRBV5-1	ASSLAGTNHNEQF
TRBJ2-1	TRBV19	ASTRASPYNEQF
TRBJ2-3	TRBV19	ASSLPGGSNEDTQY
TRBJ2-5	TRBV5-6	ASSPASGLDKETQY
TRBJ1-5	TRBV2	ASSGDRVGNQPQH
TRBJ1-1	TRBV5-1	ASSFGTGGLMNTEAF
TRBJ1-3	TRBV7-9	ASSSLGGFPGNTIY
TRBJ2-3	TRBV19	ASSNAGQGSDTQY
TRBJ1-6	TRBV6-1	ASSGSWTGGYSPLH
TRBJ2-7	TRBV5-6	ASSFFLAGVDEQY
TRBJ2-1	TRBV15	ATSRGSGGGLDEQF
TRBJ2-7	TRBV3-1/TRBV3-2	ASSRMTGASYEQY
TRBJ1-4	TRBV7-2	ASSLALRGTGATNEKLF
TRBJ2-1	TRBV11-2	ASSSREGGPTYNEQF
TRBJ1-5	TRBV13	ASSSRDRGDRPQH
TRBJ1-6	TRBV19	ASSTPGTGGRHFWAEKYNSPLH
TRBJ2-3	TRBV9	ASSVGTGGKTDTQY